This T cell receptor (beta chain) was documented in a study of OX40 agonist ivuxolimab in advanced cancers. In terms of the full investigation: Ivuxolimab was an agonistic, fully human IgG2 monoclonal antibody directed against OX40 (CD134), a costimulatory receptor. Intravenous ivuxolimab was administered to patients every 2 weeks at six dose levels: 0.01, 0.1, 0.3, 1.5, 3 and 10 mg/kg. Of the approximately 50 patients in dose escalation, about 20 had hepatocellular carcinoma, about 15 had melanoma, 9 had renal cell carcinoma and 9 had head and neck cancer. The paper reports the monotherapy dose-escalation portion (N = 52 patients) of the phase I ivuxolimab trial. Peripheral TCRbeta sequencing aimed to test whether ivuxolimab altered TCR sequence diversity and caused clonal T-cell expansion. Partial responses were achieved by three dose-escalation patients, of whom one had hepatocellular carcinoma and two had cutaneous melanoma. Prior anti-PD-1, anti-PD-L1 or anti-CTLA-4 therapy was permitted, and checkpoint inhibitors had been received by around 40% of dose-escalation patients. A male proportion of roughly 80% and a mean age of 60 years, ranging from about 20 to 80, were recorded for the dose-escalation cohort. General conclusions and limits of the study: On average, CD8+ T cells showed more expanded clones than CD4+ T cells after ivuxolimab. The antigen specificity of the clonally expanded peripheral T cells was not determined. At doses of 0.1 to 3.0 mg/kg, clonal expansion of both CD4+ and CD8+ blood T cells was observed from baseline to week 6. In the 0.1-3.0 mg/kg groups, partial responders had among the lowest normalized peripheral clonal expansion, particularly in CD8+ T cells. Low levels of normalized T-cell clonal expansion were also seen in some patients who did not respond.

The CDR3 starts with the cysteine, ends with the phenylalanine, and has 18 residues. The retained sequence is limited to the CDR3, 54 bases, with the frame set at the first base. Germline trimming amounts to 1 base on V and 4 bases on J, with 12 as the count of junction bases outside the gene matches. Based on the germline V gene (reference sequence), the CDR1 and CDR2 sequences are LNHDA and SQIVND. About this clone: Its recognized antigen is unknown. There are no base qualities to consult, and no much larger clone falls within one base.

Genomic DNA was extracted from sorted cells for sequencing of the TCRbeta CDR3 region. TCRbeta CDR3 regions were sequenced using the immunoSEQ Assay. Entries here come from immuneACCESS through TCRdb and include only in-frame sequences with V and J called. Some clones fail to appear in such tables; in the studies checked, an unresolved V gene covers under half of the shortfall, and the cause of the remainder is unknown. The sample includes roughly 46,000 clones, with 84% observed a single time. Jointly, the top ten make up roughly 2.6% of the sample. The trial excluded patients who had a history of autoimmune disease or were on systemic immunosuppression. Peripheral blood for TCR sequencing was drawn from every dose cohort at baseline, at cycle 4 day 1 and at cycle 7 day 1. The samples were taken from a phase I, first-in-human, multicenter, open-label dose-escalation trial of ivuxolimab. Adults with locally advanced or metastatic melanoma, renal cell, hepatocellular, or head and neck squamous cell carcinoma were enrolled in the trial. Before TCR sequencing, CD4+ and CD8+ T cells were separately sorted from peripheral blood.

This specimen consisted of CD4+ or CD8+ T cells sorted from blood, obtained in a trial of the OX40 agonist ivuxolimab. The V and J segments used are TRBV19 and TRBJ2-3, and TRBD1 matches 9 of the central bases. This clonotype was obtained from an adult with an advanced solid tumor such as melanoma, head and neck, liver or kidney cancer. The nucleotides read TGTGCCAGTAGTATAGTGTCCATCGGACAGGGGCGGGCAGATACGCAGTATTTT. The resulting protein is CASSIVSIGQGRADTQYF. Joined to the reference TRBV19 and TRBJ2-3 proteins, this CDR3 gives the full variable domain: DGGITQSPKYLFRKEGQNVTLSCEQNLNHDAMYWYRQDPGQGLRLIYYSQIVNDFQKGDIAEGYSVSREKKESFPLTVTSAQKNPTAFYLCASSIVSIGQGRADTQYFGPGTRLTVL.